Below are 24 T cell receptor beta chains sequenced from a single sample in a study of identical twins. TCRdb re-called the 5' RACE reads with MiXCR, one entry per CDR3 protein. Seen here are about 720,000 distinct CDR3 sequences, around a sixth observed once, and the top ten hold under 15%. These data also featured in a second study, about T cells expressing NK-cell markers.

The sequenced sample consisted of PBMCs. These receptors were collected from a woman under 30 in good health.

This clonotype was counted only a few times. The gene calls are TRBV10-3 and TRBJ1-3; D gene ambiguous. V lost 3 bases and J lost 0, with 9 bases in between. From germline, CDR1 is ENHRY and CDR2 SYGVKD. The CDR3 loop spans 15 amino acids. The CDR3 DNA reads TGTGCCATCAGTGATGTAGGCATCTCTGGAAACACCATATATTTT. Amino acids: CAISDVGISGNTIYF.

This clonotype was seen only a few times. The V call is TRBV5-1, the J call TRBJ2-1, with 10 positions matching TRBD1. With 2 bases clipped from V and 9 bases from J, the junction kept 8 bases outside the gene matches. The CDR3 is 15 residues long. CDR1 and CDR2 (germline): SGHRS, YFSETQ. In DNA form, the CDR3 reads TGCGCCAGCAGCTTAGACAGGGGGCGCTTAGGTGAGCAGTTCTTC. Amino acid sequence: CASSLDRGRLGEQFF.

This clonotype was seen more than once but under ten times. The V and J genes are TRBV2 and TRBJ1-6; the D is unclear. The V and J ends lost 3 bases and 7 bases respectively, with 7 bases between them. The CDR3 covers 13 residues. Germline V gives CDR1 SNHLY, CDR2 FYNNEI. Here the CDR3 DNA reads TGTGCCAGCAGTGACAGGAGCAATTCACCCCTCCACTTT. Its translation: CASSDRSNSPLHF.

This clonotype turned up a few times. This chain uses TRBV6-2 or TRBV6-3 with TRBJ2-5, with TRBD2 matching 8 bases. The germline CDR1 and CDR2 sequences are MNHEY and SVGEGT. This CDR3 contains 17 residues. J was trimmed by 0 bases and V by 2 bases; bases with no gene match: 8. The CDR3: CASSYLRTSPYQETQYF. The CDR3 region has the DNA TGTGCCAGCAGTTACCTGCGGACTAGCCCATACCAAGAGACCCAGTACTTC.

This clonotype was seen only a few times. The chain couples TRBV6-5 to TRBJ2-3; D may be TRBD2 (6 bases). CDR1 and CDR2 (germline): MNHEY, SVGAGI. The CDR3 sequence is 13 residues long. Trimming cost V 3 bases and J 7 bases, with 11 bases left between them. CDR3 DNA: TGTGCCAGCAGTTATGGTCGGGAGAATACGCAGTATTTT. It encodes CASSYGRENTQYF.

This clonotype has just a few counts. The chain has TRBV20-1 and TRBJ2-2; 11 bases line up with TRBD2. Germline values: CDR1 DFQATT, CDR2 SNEGSKA (reference sequence). Losses at the gene ends were 3 bases for V and 2 bases for J; bases not matched to a gene: 2. The CDR3 spans 15 residues. The chain's CDR3 is CSASGLAGNTGELFF. The DNA of the CDR3 is TGCAGTGCTAGCGGACTAGCGGGTAACACCGGGGAGCTGTTTTTT.

This clonotype is medium-sized (0.01 to 0.1%) within its sample. The V gene is TRBV3-1, the J gene TRBJ2-6; 7 bases map to TRBD1. The CDR3 is 14 residues long. V was pared by 1 base and J by 10 bases, with 4 bases of the junction left unmatched. Germline CDR1 LGHDT, CDR2 YNNKEL (reference sequence). CDR3 amino acids: CASSQGGDSNVLTF. CDR3 bases: TGTGCCAGCAGCCAAGGAGGGGACAGTAACGTCCTGACTTTC. Full variable domain (rest looked up from reference TRBV3-1 and TRBJ2-6): DTAVSQTPKYLVTQMGNDKSIKCEQNLGHDTMYWYKQDSKKFLKIMFSYNNKELIINETVPNRFSPKSPDKAHLNLHINSLELGDSAVYFCASSQGGDSNVLTFGAGSRLTVL.

The chain is built from TRBV20-1 and TRBJ1-1, with TRBD1 as a possible D gene (6 bases). V lost 5 bases and J 6 bases, leaving 13 bases between the germline ends. CDR3 size: 12 residues. CDR1 is DFQATT and CDR2 is SNEGSKA in the germline V gene (reference sequence). CDR3 amino acids: CSAGQPRAEAFF. Written as DNA, the CDR3 is TGCAGTGCTGGACAGCCGAGGGCTGAAGCTTTCTTT.

This clonotype was counted a few times. The V call is TRBV12-5, the J call TRBJ2-1; tentatively, D is TRBD1 (6 bases). CDR3 length: 14 amino acids. V lost 6 bases, J lost 5 bases, and 14 bases lay in between. Germline CDR1 is LGHNT and CDR2 is FRNRAP. The chain's CDR3 is CASGPGQTNNEQFF. CDR3 DNA sequence: TGTGCTAGTGGGCCTGGACAGACAAACAATGAGCAGTTCTTC.

A few counts support this clonotype. V gene TRBV5-1 combines with J gene TRBJ2-7; 8 bases are a match to TRBD2. The CDR3 loop spans 16 amino acids. The J segment lost 2 bases and the V segment lost 0 bases, leaving 7 bases of the junction unmatched. CDR1 is SGHRS and CDR2 is YFSETQ in the germline V gene. The CDR3 protein is CASSLAWGREAYEQYF. The CDR3 DNA reads as TGCGCCAGCAGCTTGGCCTGGGGGCGGGAGGCCTACGAGCAGTACTTC.

This clonotype was seen a few times. V gene TRBV20-1 combines with J gene TRBJ2-5; the match to TRBD2 covers 12 bases. The ends lost 5 bases at V and 4 bases at J; junction bases unmatched: 5. The CDR3 covers 14 residues. Germline V gene data show CDR1 as DFQATT and CDR2 as SNEGSKA (reference sequence). CDR3 sequence reads: CSAHRGLAGETQYF. The CDR3 nucleotides read TGCAGTGCTCATAGGGGACTAGCGGGAGAGACCCAGTACTTC.

This rearrangement joins TRBV12-3 or TRBV12-4 to TRBJ2-2, with TRBD2 identical over 14 bases. The CDR3 has 16 amino acids. V lost 5 bases, J lost 3 bases, and 2 bases stayed unmatched. DNA of the CDR3: TGTGCCAGCAGTCCGACTAGCGGGGGGGACACCGGGGAGCTGTTTTTT. Amino acids: CASSPTSGGDTGELFF.

The V call is TRBV18, the J call TRBJ2-1, with 7 bases identical to TRBD1. The CDR3 spans 14 residues. Germline V gene data show CDR1 as KGHSH and CDR2 as LQKENI. V lost 3 bases to trimming and J lost 2 bases; unmatched junction nucleotides: 1. CDR3 amino acids: CASSPDRTYNEQFF. DNA for the CDR3: TGTGCCAGCTCACCGGACAGGACCTACAATGAGCAGTTCTTC.

For this clonotype: The DNA is left out, because the CDR3 cannot be placed on it with certainty; the CDR3 is given as TCRdb lists it. CDR3: CSVRARADTEAFF. This chain joins TRBV29-1 and TRBJ1-1; the table's TRBD1 call for D was not verified on the DNA. The CDR3 sequence runs 13 residues, both termini included. Germline CDR1 and CDR2: SQVTM and ANQGSEA.

The V gene is TRBV4-3, the J gene TRBJ1-5, with 8 nucleotides matching TRBD1. The germline V gene encodes CDR1 LGHNA and CDR2 YSLEER. The CDR3 totals 13 residues. V lost 2 bases to trimming and J lost 7 bases; unmatched junction nucleotides: 1. CDR3 coding DNA: TGCGCCAGCAGCCAACACAGGGGGCAGCCCCAGCATTTT. Translation gives CASSQHRGQPQHF.

The rearrangement joins TRBV5-6 to TRBJ2-7, with a possible D match to TRBD1 (5 bases). The V end lost 5 bases, the J end lost 4 bases, and 13 bases lay between the germline ends. Germline lookup yields CDR1 SGHDT and CDR2 YYEEEE. CDR3 length: 13 amino acids. In DNA form, the CDR3 reads TGTGCCAGCAGTCCAAAGGGGCTTTACGAGCAGTACTTC. Protein product: CASSPKGLYEQYF.

This clonotype has a handful of counts. The V call is TRBV20-1, the J call TRBJ2-6; 10 bases are a match to TRBD2. The CDR3 has 16 residues. Germline V gene data show CDR1 as DFQATT and CDR2 as SNEGSKA (reference sequence). V lost 6 bases and J lost 0; bases outside the gene matches: 5. The CDR3 region is CSAPSGRVSGANVLTF. CDR3 in DNA: TGCAGTGCCCCTAGCGGGAGAGTCTCTGGGGCCAACGTCCTGACTTTC.

This clonotype showed up just a few times. Because it lacks the conserved phenylalanine or tryptophan at the end, this CDR3 is likely a read error. It is unclear where the CDR3 begins or ends on the DNA, so no DNA is shown, and the CDR3 is as TCRdb lists it. The genes are TRBV6-2 or TRBV6-3 and TRBJ2-1; no check of the table's D call, TRBD2, against the DNA was made. The germline gives CDR1 MNHEY, CDR2 SVGEGT. The CDR3 adds up to 12 amino acids, both ends counted. The chain's CDR3 is CASSEGLAALKV.

The chain uses TRBV3-1 and TRBJ1-1, with D uncertain. Trimming cost V 1 base and J 9 bases, with 9 bases left between them. The CDR3 is made up of 12 amino acids. CDR1 and CDR2 (germline): LGHDT, YNNKEL (reference sequence). The CDR3 DNA sequence: TGTGCCAGCAGCCAAGTTCTACAGAAAGCTTTCTTT. Translating it yields CASSQVLQKAFF.

The J gene is TRBJ2-3, the V gene TRBV2; maybe TRBD2 (5 bases). CDR1 is SNHLY, CDR2 FYNNEI, per germline. This CDR3 contains 12 residues. V was cut by 8 bases and J by 1 base, with 7 bases left in between. The CDR3 DNA reads as TGTGCCAGCTGGCGGGGCACAGATACGCAGTATTTT. It encodes CASWRGTDTQYF. Supplemented by reference TRBV2 and TRBJ2-3, the full variable domain reads EPEVTQTPSHQVTQMGQEVILRCVPISNHLYFYWYRQILGQKVEFLVSFYNNEISEKSEIFDDQFSVERPDGSNFTLKIRSTKLEDSAMYFCASWRGTDTQYFGPGTRLTVL.

This clonotype has only a few counts. V usage is TRBV20-1 and J usage is TRBJ2-5; 7 bases match TRBD2. Trimming at V came to 0 bases and at J to 5 bases, leaving 18 bases not matched to a gene. Germline values: CDR1 DFQATT, CDR2 SNEGSKA (reference sequence). The CDR3 totals 18 residues. Here the CDR3 DNA reads TGCAGTGCTAGAGATATAAGGCAGGGTGGCGGGAGCGCGGAGACCCAGTACTTC. Translated, it gives CSARDIRQGGGSAETQYF.

This chain joins TRBV12-3 or TRBV12-4 and TRBJ1-1, with D uncertain. This CDR3 comprises 12 residues. The V gene lost 4 bases and the J gene lost 7 bases, with 10 bases spanning the gap. CDR3 nucleotides: TGTGCCAGCAGTTCCGACCGGCTTGAAGCTTTCTTT. As protein: CASSSDRLEAFF.

This clonotype was observed a few times. V is TRBV27 and J is TRBJ2-3; TRBD2 agrees at 13 bases. The V gene's germline CDR1 is MNHEY and CDR2 SMNVEV (reference sequence). This CDR3 contains 18 residues. V gave up 2 bases and J gave up 6 bases; unmatched junction bases: 11. In nucleotides, the CDR3 is TGTGCCAGCAGTTTAGACGGGACTAGCGGGGAATCGGGGGATACGCAGTATTTT. It yields the protein CASSLDGTSGESGDTQYF.

Many counts were recorded for this clonotype. V gene TRBV20-1 combines with J gene TRBJ2-1, with TRBD2 as a possible D gene (6 bases). Trimming took off 6 bases at V and 2 bases at J, with 17 bases between the two ends. The CDR3 sequence is 15 residues long. CDR1 is DFQATT and CDR2 is SNEGSKA in the germline V gene (reference sequence). The CDR3 loop reads CSARNLGGAYNEQFF. CDR3 DNA: TGCAGTGCCAGGAATCTTGGCGGGGCCTACAATGAGCAGTTCTTC.